The 32 T cell receptor beta chains presented below share a single source sample, sequenced in a study of blood T cell dynamics during melanoma immunotherapy. Generated by immunoSEQ multiplex PCR, the TCRdb table keeps only in-frame clones and is missing some. The sample yields about 8,500 clones, about 80% seen once. The time point was: pre-treatment baseline. The input for sequencing was blood, taken from a patient treated with checkpoint blockade. The receptors were gathered from a human donor with melanoma.

This chain links TRBV7-9 with TRBJ1-1; TRBD1 is a possible D gene (6 bases). The V end was cut by 5 bases, the J end by 5 bases, with 12 bases between. This CDR3 has 13 residues. Germline V CDR1 and CDR2: SEHNR, FQNEAQ (reference sequence). DNA for the CDR3: TGTGCCAGCAGCCAGGGGAGGGAAACTGAAGCTTTCTTT. Its translation is CASSQGRETEAFF.

The chain has TRBV2 and TRBJ1-2; TRBD1 is a possible D gene (5 bases). CDR1 and CDR2 from the germline V gene are SNHLY and FYNNEI. The CDR3 covers 15 residues. V lost 1 base and J lost 3, with 12 bases in between. The CDR3 protein is CASSEGPGRYYGYTF. In DNA form, the CDR3 reads TGTGCCAGCAGTGAAGGACCGGGGCGGTACTATGGCTACACCTTC.

V and J are TRBV29-1 and TRBJ2-3, with D uncertain. The CDR3 is 12 amino acids. CDR1 SQVTM and CDR2 ANQGSEA come from the germline V gene. Between the trimmed V and J ends, which lost 6 bases and 4 bases, there was a span of 11 bases. CDR3 coding DNA: TGCAGCGTCCCAACCATAGCAGATACGCAGTATTTT. This translates into CSVPTIADTQYF.

V gene TRBV7-2 combines with J gene TRBJ2-2, with 16 bases lining up with TRBD2. Germline lookup yields CDR1 SGHTA and CDR2 FQGNSA. The CDR3 sequence is 17 residues long. The J segment lost 7 bases and the V segment lost 5 bases, leaving 7 bases of the junction unmatched. The CDR3 sequence: CASSPPGLAGGNGELFF. CDR3 in DNA: TGTGCCAGCAGCCCCCCGGGACTAGCGGGGGGGAACGGGGAGCTGTTTTTT.

V and J are TRBV14 and TRBJ1-1; weak D call: TRBD1 (5 bases). The CDR3 is made up of 15 amino acids. Germline values: CDR1 SGHDN, CDR2 FVKESK. Trimming pared 0 bases from V and 1 base from J, leaving 9 bases between. CDR3: CASSQERGWNTEAFF. The CDR3 DNA reads TGTGCCAGCAGCCAAGAGCGGGGGTGGAACACTGAAGCTTTCTTT. The variable domain in full, completed from reference TRBV14 and TRBJ1-1, reads EAGVTQFPSHSVIEKGQTVTLRCDPISGHDNLYWYRRVMGKEIKFLLHFVKESKQDESGMPNNRFLAERTGGTYSTLKVQPAELEDSGVYFCASSQERGWNTEAFFGQGTRLTVV.

The chain joins TRBV21-1 to TRBJ2-7; the table's D call, TRBD2, has no DNA check behind it. TRBV21-1 is flagged as a pseudogene. CDR3 length: 16 amino acids. The CDR3 sequence: CASRTGPGVRSYEQYF. CDR3 sequence (DNA): TGTGCCAGCCGGACCGGGCCCGGGGTCCGTTCCTACGAGCAGTACTTC.

This chain links TRBV6-1 with TRBJ1-2, with 7 bases matching TRBD1. The CDR3 length is 15 residues. The V segment lost 8 bases and the J segment 2 bases; nucleotides outside the gene matches: 11. CDR1 is MNHNS and CDR2 is SASEGT in the germline V gene. Written as DNA, the CDR3 is TGTGCCAGCGAAACCGGGACAGCCAAAAACTATGGCTACACCTTC. It encodes CASETGTAKNYGYTF.

V is TRBV12-5 and J is TRBJ2-2, with 11 bases that match TRBD2. V was clipped by 1 base and J by 5 bases; unmatched bases: 6. CDR3 size: 17 residues. Germline lookup yields CDR1 LGHNT and CDR2 FRNRAP. This chain's CDR3 is CASGLGLAGGDTGELFF. The CDR3 DNA reads as TGTGCTAGTGGTTTGGGTCTAGCGGGGGGAGATACCGGGGAGCTGTTTTTT.

The rearrangement uses TRBV18 and TRBJ2-7; D unclear. This CDR3 contains 14 residues. From germline, CDR1 is KGHSH and CDR2 LQKENI. The V and J ends lost 2 bases and 3 bases respectively, with 11 bases between them. The CDR3 DNA reads as TGTGCCAGCTCACCAAGTAAGGGTGGCTACGAGCAGTACTTC. Its translation is CASSPSKGGYEQYF.

The genes are TRBV19 and TRBJ2-1; unclear D gene. Trimming pared 5 bases from V and 7 bases from J, leaving 15 bases between. Germline CDR1 and CDR2: LNHDA and SQIVND (reference sequence). The CDR3 runs to 14 residues. As DNA, the CDR3 is TGTGCCAGTAGTCGCACCGGTCTCGGTAATGAGCAGTTCTTC. Protein sequence: CASSRTGLGNEQFF.

The gene calls are TRBV7-2 and TRBJ2-7; D may be TRBD1 or TRBD2 (6 bases each). The CDR3 totals 13 residues. V lost 2 bases, J lost 5 bases, and 10 bases lay in between. From germline, CDR1 is SGHTA and CDR2 FQGNSA. CDR3 sequence reads: CASSLWGAHEQYF. The DNA for the CDR3 is TGTGCCAGCAGCTTATGGGGGGCCCACGAGCAGTACTTC.

The J gene is TRBJ2-5, the V gene TRBV15; no clear D. The CDR3 runs 12 residues. V was pared by 3 bases and J by 3 bases, with 5 bases between. CDR1 LNHNV and CDR2 YYDKDF come from the germline V gene (reference sequence). CDR3 sequence reads: CATSRAEETQYF. CDR3 bases: TGTGCCACCAGCAGGGCAGAAGAGACCCAGTACTTC.

The rearrangement uses TRBV19 and TRBJ2-3, with 8 bases that match TRBD2. CDR1 and CDR2 from the germline V gene are LNHDA and SQIVND (reference sequence). The junction had 7 bases not matched to a gene; V was cut back by 7 bases and J by 1 base. The CDR3 extends over 15 amino acids. The CDR3 DNA is TGTGCCAGTACCCCCCGGCGGGAGGGCACAGATACGCAGTATTTT. Encoded protein: CASTPRREGTDTQYF. The variable domain in full, completed from reference TRBV19 and TRBJ2-3, reads DGGITQSPKYLFRKEGQNVTLSCEQNLNHDAMYWYRQDPGQGLRLIYYSQIVNDFQKGDIAEGYSVSREKKESFPLTVTSAQKNPTAFYLCASTPRREGTDTQYFGPGTRLTVL.

The V gene is TRBV13, the J gene TRBJ2-7, with D perhaps matching TRBD2 (6 bases). Germline V lookup: CDR1 PRHDT, CDR2 FYEKMQ (reference sequence). V was shortened by 0 bases and J by 3 bases, with 9 bases between the two germline ends. This CDR3 contains 14 residues. DNA for the CDR3: TGTGCCAGCAGCTTAGGGCAGGGAGGCTACGAGCAGTACTTC. Amino acids: CASSLGQGGYEQYF.

V usage is TRBV29-1 and J usage is TRBJ1-2; 9 nucleotides align to TRBD1. V lost 5 bases, J lost 7 bases, and 2 bases stayed unmatched. Per the germline V gene, CDR1 is SQVTM and CDR2 is ANQGSEA. The length of the CDR3 is 11 residues. The CDR3 bases are TGCAGCGTTACGGACAGGGGTGGCTACACCTTC. This gives the protein CSVTDRGGYTF.

The chain couples TRBV5-1 to TRBJ2-2; D remains unclear. Per germline, CDR1 SGHRS and CDR2 YFSETQ. This CDR3 region has 15 residues. V was clipped by 0 bases and J by 0 bases, with 6 bases between them. The CDR3 loop reads CASSLDQTNTGELFF. The CDR3, as DNA: TGCGCCAGCAGCTTGGACCAAACGAACACCGGGGAGCTGTTTTTT.

This chain connects TRBV5-6 to TRBJ1-6; D is unclear. The V end was cut by 2 bases, the J end by 12 bases, with 12 bases between. Germline lookup yields CDR1 SGHDT and CDR2 YYEEEE. This CDR3 is 13 amino acids long. Written as DNA, the CDR3 is TGTGCCAGCAGCTTTTCGGGAGGGATACCCCTCCACTTT. Its translation is CASSFSGGIPLHF.

This chain uses TRBV7-7 with TRBJ2-3; 8 bases line up with TRBD1. With V trimmed by 5 bases and J by 4 bases, 5 bases remained unmatched. Germline V gene data show CDR1 as SSHAT and CDR2 as FNYEAQ (reference sequence). The CDR3 contains 14 residues. This CDR3 reads CASSPGQGADTQYF. The CDR3 region has the DNA TGTGCCAGCAGCCCCGGACAGGGAGCAGATACGCAGTATTTT. Full variable domain (rest looked up from reference TRBV7-7 and TRBJ2-3): GAGVSQSPRYKVTKRGQDVTLRCDPISSHATLYWYQQALGQGPEFLTYFNYEAQPDKSGLPSDRFSAERPEGSISTLTIQRTEQRDSAMYRCASSPGQGADTQYFGPGTRLTVL.

V usage is TRBV28 and J usage is TRBJ1-5; D remains ambiguous. Trimming left V 6 bases short and J 6 bases short, with 9 bases between. The CDR3 contains 12 residues. In germline, CDR1 is MDHEN, CDR2 SYDVKM. For the CDR3, the DNA is TGTGCCAGCAGAGACCAAACTCAGCCCCAGCATTTT. Translated: CASRDQTQPQHF. The full variable domain, in which reference TRBV28 and TRBJ1-5 provide the parts outside the CDR3, is DVKVTQSSRYLVKRTGEKVFLECVQDMDHENMFWYRQDPGLGLRLIYFSYDVKMKEKGDIPEGYSVSREKKERFSLILESASTNQTSMYLCASRDQTQPQHFGDGTRLSIL.

The CDR3 reads CASCGGRDTEAFF. CDR3 DNA: TGTGCCAGCTGTGGGGGGAGGGACACTGAAGCTTTCTTT. The gene calls are TRBV7-9 and TRBJ1-1, with D tentatively TRBD1 (5 bases). Germline lookup yields CDR1 SEHNR and CDR2 FQNEAQ (reference sequence). This CDR3 contains 13 residues. Trimming cost V 8 bases and J 3 bases, with 13 bases left between them.

The chain carries TRBV28 and TRBJ1-6; the match to TRBD1 covers 7 bases. The V gene end was trimmed by 3 bases and the J gene end by 8 bases; junction bases not matched to a gene: 4. The CDR3 runs 14 residues. Germline V gives CDR1 MDHEN, CDR2 SYDVKM. The CDR3 region has the DNA TGTGCCAGCAGTTTTGGGACAGCTTATTCACCCCTCCACTTT. Residues: CASSFGTAYSPLHF.

J is TRBJ1-1 and V is TRBV2; D may be TRBD1 (5 bases). CDR3 length: 13 amino acids. Trimming left V 4 bases short and J 5 bases short, with 11 bases between. CDR1 SNHLY and CDR2 FYNNEI come from the germline V gene. DNA for the CDR3: TGTGCCAGCAGTGCAGGGCGTCAGACTGAAGCTTTCTTT. Translating it yields CASSAGRQTEAFF. The variable domain in full, with the rest retrieved from reference TRBV2 and TRBJ1-1, is EPEVTQTPSHQVTQMGQEVILRCVPISNHLYFYWYRQILGQKVEFLVSFYNNEISEKSEIFDDQFSVERPDGSNFTLKIRSTKLEDSAMYFCASSAGRQTEAFFGQGTRLTVV.

The gene calls are TRBV19 and TRBJ2-2, with D perhaps TRBD1 (5 bases). The V gene lost 2 bases and the J gene lost 7 bases, with 8 bases spanning the gap. The CDR3 sequence is 13 residues long. CDR1 is LNHDA and CDR2 is SQIVND in the germline V gene (reference sequence). In DNA form, the CDR3 reads TGTGCCAGTAGTATACAGGGTCGCGGGGAGCTGTTTTTT. Amino acid sequence: CASSIQGRGELFF.

The J gene is TRBJ2-1, the V gene TRBV6-4, with a weak D call TRBD2 (6 bases). This CDR3 comprises 17 residues. Trimming took 4 bases from V and 9 from J, leaving 25 bases between them. The germline V gene encodes CDR1 MRHNA and CDR2 SNTAGT. The CDR3 DNA is TGTGCCAGCAGTGCGCCTTCTCCCACTGGGGAGGTCGGTGAGCAGTTCTTC. This encodes CASSAPSPTGEVGEQFF.

The chain couples TRBV6-1 to TRBJ2-6, with unresolved D. Germline V gene data show CDR1 as MNHNS and CDR2 as SASEGT. Trimming stripped 4 bases from V and 0 bases from J, with 4 bases between. This CDR3 has 14 residues. DNA of the CDR3: TGTGCCAGCAGTGGGCACTCTGGGGCCAACGTCCTGACTTTC. It yields the protein CASSGHSGANVLTF.

The chain employs TRBV13 and TRBJ2-4; TRBD1 is a possible D gene (6 bases). CDR3 length equals 14 residues. Trimming took 2 bases from V and 8 from J, leaving 13 bases between them. From germline, CDR1 is PRHDT and CDR2 FYEKMQ (reference sequence). CDR3 nucleotide sequence: TGTGCCAGCAGCTTACGGCAGGGGCGCGACATTCAGTACTTC. This codes for CASSLRQGRDIQYF. Using reference TRBV13 and TRBJ2-4 for the parts outside the CDR3, the full variable domain is AAGVIQSPRHLIKEKRETATLKCYPIPRHDTVYWYQQGPGQDPQFLISFYEKMQSDKGSIPDRFSAQQFSDYHSELNMSSLELGDSALYFCASSLRQGRDIQYFGAGTRLSVL.

The chain employs TRBV6-1 and TRBJ2-4; 15 bases align to TRBD2. This CDR3 contains 20 residues. J lost 0 bases, V lost 2 bases, and 8 bases had no gene match. Germline CDR1 MNHNS, CDR2 SASEGT. The CDR3 sequence is CASSEKFGTSGGSAKNIQYF. The CDR3 DNA reads as TGTGCCAGCAGTGAAAAGTTCGGGACTAGCGGGGGGTCAGCCAAAAACATTCAGTACTTC.

The chain couples TRBV2 to TRBJ1-5; no reliable D call. The germline V gene encodes CDR1 SNHLY and CDR2 FYNNEI. With 5 bases removed from V and 7 bases from J, the gap between germline ends came to 15 bases. The CDR3 is 14 amino acids. In DNA, the CDR3 is TGTGCCAGCAGTTCCCACCAAACGGGGCAGCCCCAGCATTTT. Residues: CASSSHQTGQPQHF.

The V call is TRBV4-1, the J call TRBJ1-3; the match to TRBD1 covers 7 bases. The V and J ends lost 1 base and 3 bases, in that order; junction bases with no gene match: 3. This CDR3 has 15 residues. From germline, CDR1 is MGHRA and CDR2 YSYEKL. DNA for the CDR3: TGCGCCAGCAGCCAAGGACAGGGCGGTGGAAACACCATATATTTT. This gives the protein CASSQGQGGGNTIYF.

The count of this clone is one. The chain recombines TRBV29-1 with TRBJ1-2, with 7 nucleotides matching TRBD1. Germline V gene data show CDR1 as SQVTM and CDR2 as ANQGSEA. V lost 3 bases to trimming and J lost 6 bases; unmatched junction nucleotides: 10. CDR3 size: 14 residues. The CDR3 bases are TGCAGCGTTGACCCCAAGGGAGGGGGCAATGGCTACACCTTC. This encodes CSVDPKGGGNGYTF.

The chain has TRBV15 and TRBJ2-1; D unresolved. The CDR3 contains 15 residues. Germline values: CDR1 LNHNV, CDR2 YYDKDF (reference sequence). Between the trimmed V and J ends, which lost 0 bases and 6 bases, there was a span of 12 bases. The CDR3 coding sequence is TGTGCCACCAGCAGAGATTCAGGCAAAACCAATGAGCAGTTCTTC. This encodes CATSRDSGKTNEQFF. Full variable domain (remainder filled in from reference TRBV15 and TRBJ2-1): DAMVIQNPRYQVTQFGKPVTLSCSQTLNHNVMYWYQQKSSQAPKLLFHYYDKDFNNEADTPDNFQSRRPNTSFCFLDIRSPGLGDTAMYLCATSRDSGKTNEQFFGPGTRLTVL.

The gene calls are TRBV5-5 and TRBJ1-5; 7 nucleotides match TRBD1. Germline CDR1 SGHKS, CDR2 YYEKEE (reference sequence). The CDR3 spans 14 residues. V gave up 0 bases and J gave up 4 bases; unmatched junction bases: 1. The DNA of the CDR3 is TGTGCCAGCAGCTTGGACAGGGGTAATCAGCCCCAGCATTTT. It specifies CASSLDRGNQPQHF.